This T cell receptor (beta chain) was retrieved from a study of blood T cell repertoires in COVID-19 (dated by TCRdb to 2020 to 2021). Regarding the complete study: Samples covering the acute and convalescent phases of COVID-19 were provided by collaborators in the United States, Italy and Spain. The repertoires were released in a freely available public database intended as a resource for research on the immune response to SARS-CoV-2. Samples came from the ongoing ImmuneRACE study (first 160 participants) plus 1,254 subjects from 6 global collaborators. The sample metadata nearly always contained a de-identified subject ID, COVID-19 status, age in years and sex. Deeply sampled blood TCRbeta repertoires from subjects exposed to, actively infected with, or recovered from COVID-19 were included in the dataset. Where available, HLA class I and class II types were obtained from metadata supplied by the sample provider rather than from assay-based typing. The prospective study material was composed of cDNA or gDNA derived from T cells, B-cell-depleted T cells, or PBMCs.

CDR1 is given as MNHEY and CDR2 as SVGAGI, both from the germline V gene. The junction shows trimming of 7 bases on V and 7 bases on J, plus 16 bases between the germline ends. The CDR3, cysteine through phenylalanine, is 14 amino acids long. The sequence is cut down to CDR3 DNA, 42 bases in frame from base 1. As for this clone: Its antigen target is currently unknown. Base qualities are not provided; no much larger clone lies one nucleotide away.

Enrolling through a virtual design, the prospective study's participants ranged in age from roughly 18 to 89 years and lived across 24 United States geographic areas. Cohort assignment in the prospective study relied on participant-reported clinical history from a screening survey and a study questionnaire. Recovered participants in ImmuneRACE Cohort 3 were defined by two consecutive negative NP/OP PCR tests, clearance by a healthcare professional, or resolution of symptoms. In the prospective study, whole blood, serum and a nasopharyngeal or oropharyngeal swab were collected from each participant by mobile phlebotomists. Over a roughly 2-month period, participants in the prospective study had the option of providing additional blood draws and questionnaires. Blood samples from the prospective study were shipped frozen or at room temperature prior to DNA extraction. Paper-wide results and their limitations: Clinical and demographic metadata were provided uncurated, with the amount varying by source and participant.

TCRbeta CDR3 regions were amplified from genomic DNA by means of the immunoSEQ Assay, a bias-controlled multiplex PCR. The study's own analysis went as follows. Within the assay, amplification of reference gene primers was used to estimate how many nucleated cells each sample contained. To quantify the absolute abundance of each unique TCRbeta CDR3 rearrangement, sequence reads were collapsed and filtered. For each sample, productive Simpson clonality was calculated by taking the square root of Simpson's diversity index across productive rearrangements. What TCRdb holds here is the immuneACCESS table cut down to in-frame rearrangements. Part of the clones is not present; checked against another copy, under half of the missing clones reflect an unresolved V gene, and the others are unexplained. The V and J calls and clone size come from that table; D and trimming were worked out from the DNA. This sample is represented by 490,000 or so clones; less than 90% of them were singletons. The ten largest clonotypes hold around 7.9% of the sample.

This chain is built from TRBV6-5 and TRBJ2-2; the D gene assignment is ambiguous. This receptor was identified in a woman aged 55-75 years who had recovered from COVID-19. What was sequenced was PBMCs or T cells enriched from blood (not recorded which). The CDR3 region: CASKKEVAVGELFF. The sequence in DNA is TGTGCCAGCAAAAAAGAAGTGGCCGTCGGGGAGCTGTTTTTT.